The 12 T cell receptor beta chains below come from one sample, sequenced in a study of blood T cell repertoires in COVID-19. This table comes from immunoSEQ multiplex PCR, and its TCRdb copy is limited to in-frame clones, with some not included. Of around 150,000 clones listed, around 80% are singletons. Sequenced material: peripheral blood. The receptors originated from a human donor in a cohort sampled during active COVID-19.

The V call is TRBV5-4, the J call TRBJ1-2; 11 bases line up with TRBD1. CDR3 length equals 13 residues. Germline V lookup: CDR1 SGHNT, CDR2 YYREEE (reference sequence). The J segment lost 7 bases and the V segment lost 4 bases, leaving 3 bases of the junction unmatched. The CDR3 DNA reads as TGTGCCAGCAGCCCCGGGACAGGGGGTGGCTACACCTTC. This sequence encodes CASSPGTGGGYTF.

CDR3 bases: TGTGCCAGCAGTTTATTGTCCATCGGTATTGACAGGACAGGCGGGGCCCTGAACACTGAAGCTTTCTTT. Translated, it gives CASSLLSIGIDRTGGALNTEAFF. The chain has TRBV28 and TRBJ1-1, with 7 bases fitting TRBD1. The J segment lost 0 bases and the V segment lost 1 base, leaving 26 bases of the junction unmatched. The CDR3 has 23 residues. CDR1 is MDHEN and CDR2 is SYDVKM in the germline V gene.

This clone was observed a single time. The rearrangement links TRBV19 to TRBJ1-3, with a possible D match to TRBD1 (5 bases). CDR3 size: 15 residues. Germline CDR1 reads LNHDA; CDR2 reads SQIVND (reference sequence). V gave up 4 bases and J gave up 0 bases, with 10 bases separating them. The CDR3, as DNA: TGTGCCAGTAGTACACAGGACCACTCTGGAAACACCATATATTTT. Its protein is CASSTQDHSGNTIYF.

This clone was seen only a few times. The rearrangement joins TRBV20-1 to TRBJ2-3; unclear D gene. The CDR3 covers 14 residues. V was pared by 3 bases and J by 1 base, with 11 bases between. Germline V lookup: CDR1 DFQATT, CDR2 SNEGSKA (reference sequence). The CDR3 bases are TGCAGTGCTAGTATCGACAAGCGCACAGATACGCAGTATTTT. This gives the protein CSASIDKRTDTQYF.

The genes are TRBV7-8 and TRBJ2-1; 8 positions agree with TRBD1. This CDR3 is 17 amino acids long. V was clipped by 2 bases and J by 1 base; unmatched bases: 7. Germline V lookup: CDR1 SGHVS, CDR2 FQNEAQ. CDR3 DNA: TGTGCCAGCAGCTTATGGCAGGGGGCAAGTTCCTACAATGAGCAGTTCTTC. Translation gives CASSLWQGASSYNEQFF.

The chain combines TRBV28 with TRBJ1-5; 12 bases are a match to TRBD1. In germline, CDR1 is MDHEN, CDR2 SYDVKM. The CDR3 extends over 15 amino acids. Losses at the gene ends were 6 bases for V and 6 bases for J; bases not matched to a gene: 6. DNA for the CDR3: TGTGCCAGCAGAGAGGGACAGGGGGCGTCTCAGCCCCAGCATTTT. It specifies CASREGQGASQPQHF.

This clone was recorded once. V is TRBV3-1 (or the pseudogene TRBV3-2) and J is TRBJ2-4; D is perhaps TRBD2 (6 bases). The germline gives CDR1 LGHDT, CDR2 YNNKEL (reference sequence). The CDR3 sequence is 14 residues long. The V gene lost 6 bases and the J gene lost 4 bases, with 13 bases spanning the gap. CDR3 amino acids: CASRHTGRKNIQYF. CDR3 coding DNA: TGTGCCAGCAGGCATACTGGGAGGAAAAACATTCAGTACTTC.

This clone occurred once. The chain combines TRBV28 with TRBJ2-2; maybe TRBD1 (5 bases). The V and J ends lost 2 bases and 6 bases respectively, with 7 bases between them. This CDR3 spans 13 amino acids. Germline V gene data show CDR1 as MDHEN and CDR2 as SYDVKM. CDR3 bases: TGTGCCAGCAGTTTAACCAGGGCCGGGGAGCTGTTTTTT. Its protein product is CASSLTRAGELFF.

The chain links TRBV5-1 to TRBJ2-1, with 9 bases aligning to TRBD1. The germline gives CDR1 SGHRS, CDR2 YFSETQ. J was trimmed by 1 base and V by 3 bases; bases with no gene match: 8. The length of the CDR3 is 17 residues. DNA of the CDR3: TGCGCCAGCAGCTGGGGAGGGACAGGGTATTCCTACAATGAGCAGTTCTTC. Its protein is CASSWGGTGYSYNEQFF.

The chain is built from TRBV10-2 and TRBJ1-4, with D possibly TRBD1 on 5 matching bases. The CDR3 length is 16 residues. Trimming took off 2 bases at V and 3 bases at J, with 13 bases between the two ends. The germline gives CDR1 WSHSY, CDR2 SAAADI. The CDR3 DNA reads as TGCGCCAGCAGTGAGAGGAGGGCAGGGCCTAATGAAAAACTGTTTTTT. Translated: CASSERRAGPNEKLFF.

V gene TRBV7-9 combines with J gene TRBJ2-3; 13 nucleotides line up with TRBD2. Germline V gene data show CDR1 as SEHNR and CDR2 as FQNEAQ (reference sequence). This CDR3 is built from 18 residues. The ends lost 4 bases at V and 3 bases at J; junction bases unmatched: 10. The CDR3 loop reads CASSSVLAGGPGTDTQYF. CDR3 nucleotides: TGTGCCAGCAGCTCCGTACTAGCGGGGGGGCCGGGGACAGATACGCAGTATTTT.

This chain uses TRBV6-4 with TRBJ2-1; 11 bases line up with TRBD2. The CDR3 runs to 16 residues. Unmatched junction bases numbered 12, after V lost 5 bases and J lost 9 bases. CDR1 and CDR2 (germline): MRHNA, SNTAGT. The CDR3 region is CASSRELAGVQGEQFF. DNA of the CDR3: TGTGCCAGCAGTCGAGAACTAGCGGGGGTACAGGGTGAGCAGTTCTTC.